What follows is one TCR beta chain and its context. The antigen is unknown. CDR3 length equals 13 residues. Trimming cost V 6 bases and J 4 bases, with 9 bases left between them. Looked up from germline, CDR1 is MNHEY and CDR2 is SVGAGI. The data were obtained in a study of yellow fever vaccine responses in identical twins. General observations from the study: The T cell response to vaccination in identical twins was reportedly partly convergent and partly personalized.

TCRdb fed the RT-PCR reads into MiXCR, producing one record per CDR3 protein. Of about 2,500 distinct CDR3 sequences listed, approximately 81% are singletons. This sequence was found in a young woman who received the yellow fever vaccine. The sequencing here drew on T cells from blood (PBMCs), unsorted or a sorted subset (not recorded which), taken before or after yellow fever vaccination (not recorded which). The V call is TRBV6-5, the J call TRBJ1-4; D is unclear. The CDR3 sequence: CASRAAVNEKLFF. Here the CDR3 DNA reads TGTGCCAGCAGGGCCGCTGTTAATGAAAAACTGTTTTTT.